This TCR beta chain came from a study of STAT5B mutations in CD4+ large granular lymphocyte leukemia. Study conclusions and caveats: TRBV06-family usage was enriched in top patient clones (8/27) versus controls (2/35).

V was clipped by 0 bases and J by 8 bases, with 22 bases between them. The CDR3 length is 17 residues. In germline, CDR1 is MGHRA, CDR2 YSYEKL. This clone came up once. Antigen unknown. Clones were read by immunoSEQ multiplex PCR, and TCRdb kept only the in-frame ones, dropping some. This sample has 40,000 or so clones, with more than 70% found just once. The sequencing sample was made of CD4+ T cells from blood buffy coats. The TCR comes from a human donor in good health. This chain joins TRBV4-1 and TRBJ1-2, with TRBD1 as a possible D gene (6 bases). CDR3 sequence reads: CASSQDDRGGWFRGYTF. The CDR3, as DNA: TGCGCCAGCAGCCAAGACGACCGAGGGGGATGGTTTAGAGGCTACACCTTC.